These 29 T cell receptor beta chains were all obtained from the same sample, sequenced in a study of cytomegalovirus exposure and HLA in healthy donors. Use of 60 Vbeta and 13 Jbeta primers characterized the PCR. This table comes from immunoSEQ multiplex PCR, and its TCRdb copy is limited to in-frame clones, with some not included. The sample contains about 200,000 clones, around 83% of which appear only once. What was sequenced was PBMCs. The receptors were sampled from a woman in her forties in good health and CMV-seronegative.

The chain is built from TRBV2 and TRBJ2-2, with TRBD1 matching over 9 bases. The CDR3 contains 15 residues. Germline CDR1 reads SNHLY; CDR2 reads FYNNEI. J lost 5 bases, V lost 4 bases, and 5 bases had no gene match. CDR3 sequence reads: CASSVRTGETGELFF. The CDR3 nucleotides read TGTGCCAGCAGTGTAAGGACAGGGGAAACCGGGGAGCTGTTTTTT.

The genes are TRBV5-1 and TRBJ2-6, with 8 bases lining up with TRBD1. The CDR3 is 19 residues long. V trimming: 5 bases; J trimming: 0 bases; junction bases outside the gene matches: 13. The V gene's germline CDR1 is SGHRS and CDR2 YFSETQ. The CDR3 reads CASSPFRGQARSGANVLTF. The CDR3 DNA reads TGCGCCAGCAGTCCCTTTAGGGGACAGGCTCGCTCTGGGGCCAACGTCCTGACTTTC.

This clone was seen only a few times. In DNA, the CDR3 is TGTGCCACCGAGGGACTAAGTCCCACAGATACGCAGTATTTT. It is translated as CATEGLSPTDTQYF. The chain couples TRBV7-9 to TRBJ2-3; 7 bases are a match to TRBD2. The CDR3 runs to 14 residues. Trimming removed 10 bases from V and 2 bases from J; junction bases left unmatched: 9. Per germline, CDR1 SEHNR and CDR2 FQNEAQ (reference sequence).

The rearrangement joins TRBV7-8 to TRBJ1-1; D unresolved. Germline values: CDR1 SGHVS, CDR2 FQNEAQ. The ends were cut back, 1 base at V and 1 base at J, with 4 bases in the middle. This CDR3 contains 13 residues. CDR3 loop: CASSLGENTEAFF. Written as DNA, the CDR3 is TGTGCCAGCAGCTTAGGAGAGAACACTGAAGCTTTCTTT.

The sample holds a few counts of this clone. The rearrangement joins TRBV14 to TRBJ1-1; a possible D gene is TRBD1 (5 bases). V was shortened by 4 bases and J by 3 bases, with 15 bases between the two germline ends. Germline V gene lookup returns CDR1 SGHDN and CDR2 FVKESK. This CDR3 region has 15 residues. CDR3 loop: CASSPGRGWDTEAFF. The CDR3, as DNA: TGTGCCAGCAGCCCCGGACGGGGGTGGGACACTGAAGCTTTCTTT.

This chain's CDR3 is CASSQVRVRTGKDYGYTF. CDR3 DNA: TGTGCCAGCAGCCAAGTCCGGGTTAGGACAGGGAAGGACTATGGCTACACCTTC. The chain employs TRBV14 and TRBJ1-2; 8 nucleotides match TRBD1. The CDR3 is 18 amino acids. CDR1 is SGHDN and CDR2 is FVKESK in the germline V gene. V shed 1 base, J shed 3 bases, and the junction held 13 bases outside the gene matches.

V usage is TRBV10-3 and J usage is TRBJ2-7; 7 nucleotides match TRBD1. Unmatched junction bases numbered 3, after V lost 4 bases and J lost 0 bases. Germline lookup yields CDR1 ENHRY and CDR2 SYGVKD. This CDR3 is 14 amino acids long. The CDR3 DNA sequence: TGTGCCATCAGTGCGGGGACAGACTCCTACGAGCAGTACGTC. Its translation is CAISAGTDSYEQYV.

V gene TRBV5-8 combines with J gene TRBJ2-2; 10 nucleotides line up with TRBD2. The J segment lost 5 bases and the V segment lost 1 base, leaving 11 bases of the junction unmatched. The germline V gene has CDR1 SGHTS and CDR2 YDEGEE. The CDR3 spans 18 residues. CDR3 nucleotides: TGTGCCAGCAGCTTGATCCCCGTCGCTAGCGGGAGAACCGGGGAGCTGTTTTTT. Amino acids: CASSLIPVASGRTGELFF.

The chain links TRBV7-9 to TRBJ1-2; D is possibly TRBD1 (5 bases). The germline CDR1 and CDR2 sequences are SEHNR and FQNEAQ (reference sequence). With 1 base removed from V and 8 bases from J, the gap between germline ends came to 17 bases. This CDR3 spans 15 amino acids. The CDR3 loop is CASSLVSGIPRGYTF. Written as DNA, the CDR3 is TGTGCCAGCAGCTTAGTGTCAGGGATCCCGCGAGGCTACACCTTC.

Turning to this clone: One end of the junction does not line up with germline, which may come from a read error. The chain carries TRBV14 and TRBJ2-1; TRBD2 matches at 7 bases. Germline CDR1 and CDR2: SGHDN and FVKESK. This CDR3 is built from 15 residues. CDR3 bases: TGTGCCAGCAGGCAAGGACTAGAGGCATTCAGGGAGCAGTTCTTC. It is translated as CASRQGLEAFREQFF.

The rearrangement uses TRBV11-3 and TRBJ1-1, with D unresolved. Trimming cost V 5 bases and J 7 bases, with 14 bases left between them. The CDR3 runs 13 residues. Germline CDR1 reads SGHNT; CDR2 reads YENEEA. CDR3 DNA sequence: TGTGCCAGCAGCCCACAAGGAGAGGGTGAAGCTTTCTTT. It yields the protein CASSPQGEGEAFF.

This clone was seen just once. J is TRBJ1-2 and V is TRBV5-4, with TRBD1 matching over 9 bases. The germline gives CDR1 SGHNT, CDR2 YYREEE (reference sequence). The length of the CDR3 is 15 residues. J was trimmed by 5 bases and V by 0 bases; bases with no gene match: 5. The CDR3 spells CASSLVTGGPYGYTF. The CDR3 DNA is TGTGCCAGCAGCTTGGTGACAGGGGGGCCTTATGGCTACACCTTC.

V is TRBV29-1 and J is TRBJ2-1; TRBD2 matches 8 bases. J lost 11 bases, V lost 1 base, and 7 bases had no gene match. The germline V gene has CDR1 SQVTM and CDR2 ANQGSEA. This CDR3 is built from 13 residues. CDR3 loop: CSVEVQASGQQFF. The CDR3 bases are TGCAGCGTTGAAGTCCAAGCTAGCGGGCAGCAGTTCTTC.

This clone showed up just once. The chain has TRBV5-6 and TRBJ1-1; 7 bases are a match to TRBD1. Losses at the gene ends were 2 bases for V and 5 bases for J; bases not matched to a gene: 6. Germline assignment: CDR1 SGHDT and CDR2 YYEEEE. This CDR3 is 14 amino acids long. CDR3 amino acids: CASSFQGVWTEAFF. The CDR3 DNA follows: TGTGCCAGCAGCTTCCAGGGGGTATGGACTGAAGCTTTCTTT.

The chain uses TRBV27 and TRBJ2-7, with TRBD2 matching 8 bases. Germline assignment: CDR1 MNHEY and CDR2 SMNVEV (reference sequence). J was trimmed by 9 bases and V by 5 bases; bases with no gene match: 15. The CDR3 is made up of 15 amino acids. The CDR3 loop reads CASSRNSGTLSWQYF. CDR3 nucleotide sequence: TGTGCCAGCAGTCGTAATAGCGGGACACTTTCCTGGCAGTACTTC.

The V and J genes are TRBV19 and TRBJ2-5; 9 positions agree with TRBD1. The CDR3 runs to 14 residues. With 4 bases clipped from V and 5 bases from J, the junction kept 5 bases outside the gene matches. Germline V gene sequence: CDR1 LNHDA, CDR2 SQIVND (reference sequence). The CDR3 coding sequence is TGTGCCAGTAGTACCACCGGGACAGGGGAGACCCAGTACTTC. It codes for CASSTTGTGETQYF.

The J gene is TRBJ2-1, the V gene TRBV18; D possibly corresponds to TRBD1 (6 bases). The length of the CDR3 is 11 residues. Germline CDR1 is KGHSH and CDR2 is LQKENI. V lost 5 bases and J lost 8, with 7 bases in between. CDR3 amino acids: CASSYRDEQFF. CDR3 bases: TGTGCCAGCTCATACAGGGATGAGCAGTTCTTC.

This rearrangement joins TRBV11-3 to TRBJ1-1; D remains unclear. Germline CDR1 SGHNT, CDR2 YENEEA. V lost 2 bases and J lost 5, with 15 bases in between. This CDR3 is built from 15 residues. CDR3 region: CASSLNSGAVTEAFF. In DNA, the CDR3 is TGTGCCAGCAGCTTAAATTCCGGAGCGGTTACTGAAGCTTTCTTT. The full variable domain, in which reference TRBV11-3 and TRBJ1-1 provide the parts outside the CDR3, is EAGVVQSPRYKIIEKKQPVAFWCNPISGHNTLYWYLQNLGQGPELLIRYENEEAVDDSQLPKDRFSAERLKGVDSTLKIQPAELGDSAVYLCASSLNSGAVTEAFFGQGTRLTVV.

The CDR3 nucleotides read TGTGCCAGCTCACCACTAATTTCGGGACAGGGCCTGGAGACCCAGTACTTC. Translation gives CASSPLISGQGLETQYF. V and J are TRBV18 and TRBJ2-5, with 9 bases that match TRBD1. The germline gives CDR1 KGHSH, CDR2 LQKENI. CDR3 length: 17 amino acids. J lost 5 bases, V lost 1 base, and 11 bases had no gene match.

The genes are TRBV29-1 and TRBJ2-5; TRBD2 matches 13 bases. Trimming took 6 bases from V and 5 from J; bases not matched to a gene: 9. The CDR3 contains 15 residues. Germline V gene data show CDR1 as SQVTM and CDR2 as ANQGSEA. This CDR3 is CSVRLAGGRRETQYF. The CDR3 DNA is TGCAGCGTCCGACTAGCGGGAGGTAGGAGGGAGACCCAGTACTTC.

This chain joins TRBV30 and TRBJ1-2, with a possible D match to TRBD1 (6 bases). In germline, CDR1 is GTSNPN, CDR2 SVGIG (reference sequence). V was pared by 0 bases and J by 7 bases, with 18 bases between. CDR3 length: 15 residues. Written as DNA, the CDR3 is TGTGCCTGGAGTGTACGAGCAGGGGCCCGTGGTGGCTACACCTTC. This translates into CAWSVRAGARGGYTF.

V usage is TRBV27 and J usage is TRBJ2-3, with TRBD2 as a possible D gene (6 bases). Looked up from germline, CDR1 is MNHEY and CDR2 is SMNVEV (reference sequence). There are 17 residues in the CDR3. Trimming took off 5 bases at V and 0 bases at J, with 18 bases between the two ends. The CDR3 reads CASSPLRDSPSTDTQYF. The DNA for the CDR3 is TGTGCCAGCAGTCCTCTCAGGGACTCCCCTAGCACAGATACGCAGTATTTT.

This chain links TRBV6-1 with TRBJ1-5, with TRBD1 matching over 7 bases. The ends lost 4 bases at V and 4 bases at J; junction bases unmatched: 7. The CDR3 is 15 residues long. Germline V lookup: CDR1 MNHNS, CDR2 SASEGT. In DNA form, the CDR3 reads TGTGCCAGCAGTGGAGGTGCGACAGGGAATCAGCCCCAGCATTTT. This translates into CASSGGATGNQPQHF.

The chain links TRBV27 to TRBJ2-2; 8 bases match TRBD1. V shed 4 bases and J 6 bases; nucleotides not matched to a gene: 4. This CDR3 contains 14 residues. Germline loops: CDR1 MNHEY, CDR2 SMNVEV (reference sequence). The CDR3 nucleotides read TGTGCCAGCAGTTCTATACAGGGGGCCGGGGAGCTGTTTTTT. Translating it yields CASSSIQGAGELFF.

A single count supports this clone. This rearrangement joins TRBV5-4 to TRBJ1-2; 7 nucleotides agree with TRBD1. Germline trimming cut 3 bases from V and 7 bases from J; bases unmatched to any gene: 9. The CDR3 covers 14 residues. Germline V lookup: CDR1 SGHNT, CDR2 YYREEE (reference sequence). The CDR3 is CASSSQGQQSGYTF. CDR3 bases: TGTGCCAGCAGCTCCCAGGGACAGCAATCTGGCTACACCTTC.

The chain carries TRBV5-1 and TRBJ2-2; 7 positions match TRBD2. The CDR3 extends over 15 amino acids. Losses at the gene ends were 2 bases for V and 0 bases for J; bases not matched to a gene: 1. Germline V gives CDR1 SGHRS, CDR2 YFSETQ. The CDR3 sequence is CASSFLAANTGELFF. In DNA form, the CDR3 reads TGCGCCAGCAGCTTTCTAGCGGCGAACACCGGGGAGCTGTTTTTT.

The chain recombines TRBV12-5 with TRBJ2-4; no definite D call. This CDR3 spans 12 amino acids. Trimming stripped 5 bases from V and 7 bases from J, with 9 bases between. Germline V gene data show CDR1 as LGHNT and CDR2 as FRNRAP. Here the CDR3 reads CASGPDPNIQYF. The CDR3 DNA follows: TGTGCTAGTGGTCCAGATCCGAACATTCAGTACTTC.

The gene calls are TRBV19 and TRBJ2-2; 8 bases match TRBD1. This CDR3 spans 15 amino acids. V shed 6 bases and J 2 bases; nucleotides not matched to a gene: 5. Germline V gives CDR1 LNHDA, CDR2 SQIVND (reference sequence). CDR3 DNA: TGTGCCAGTAGGGCCGGGACAGGAAACACCGGGGAGCTGTTTTTT. Encoded protein: CASRAGTGNTGELFF.

This clone was seen more than once but under ten times. The chain has TRBV18 and TRBJ2-7, with a possible D match to TRBD2 (5 bases). V was shortened by 4 bases and J by 0 bases, with 13 bases between the two germline ends. The CDR3 has 15 residues. Germline CDR1 KGHSH, CDR2 LQKENI. DNA for the CDR3: TGTGCCAGCTCACGCGCGGGCCGAAACTCCTACGAGCAGTACGTC. It codes for CASSRAGRNSYEQYV.